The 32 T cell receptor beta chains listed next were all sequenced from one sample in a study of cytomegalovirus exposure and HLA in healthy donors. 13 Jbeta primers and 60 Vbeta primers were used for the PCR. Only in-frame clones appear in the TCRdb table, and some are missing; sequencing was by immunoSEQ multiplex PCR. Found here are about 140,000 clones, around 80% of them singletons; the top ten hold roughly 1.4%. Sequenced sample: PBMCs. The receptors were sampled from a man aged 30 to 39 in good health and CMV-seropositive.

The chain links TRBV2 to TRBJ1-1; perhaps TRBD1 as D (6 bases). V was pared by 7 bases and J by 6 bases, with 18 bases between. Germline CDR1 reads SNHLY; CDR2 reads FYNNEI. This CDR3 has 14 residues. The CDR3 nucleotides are TGTGCCAGCACCCGCGAACAGGGCGGTTCTGAAGCTTTCTTT. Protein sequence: CASTREQGGSEAFF.

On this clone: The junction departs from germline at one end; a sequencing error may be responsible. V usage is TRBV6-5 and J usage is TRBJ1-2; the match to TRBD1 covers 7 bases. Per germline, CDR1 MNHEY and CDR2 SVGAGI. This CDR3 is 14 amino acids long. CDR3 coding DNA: TGTGCCAGCCGTTACCGGGACAGCCCCTATGGCTACACCTTC. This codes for CASRYRDSPYGYTF.

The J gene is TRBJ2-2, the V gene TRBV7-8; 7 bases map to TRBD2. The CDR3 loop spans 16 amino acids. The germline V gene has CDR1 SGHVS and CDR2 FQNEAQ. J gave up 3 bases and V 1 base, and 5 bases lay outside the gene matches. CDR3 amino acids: CASSLVPSGYTGELFF. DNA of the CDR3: TGTGCCAGCAGCTTAGTGCCTAGCGGTTACACCGGGGAGCTGTTTTTT.

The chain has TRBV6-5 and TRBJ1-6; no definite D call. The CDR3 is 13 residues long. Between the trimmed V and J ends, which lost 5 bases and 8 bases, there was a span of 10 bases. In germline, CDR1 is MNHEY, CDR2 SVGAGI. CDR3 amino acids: CASSPRTYSPLHF. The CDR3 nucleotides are TGTGCCAGCAGTCCGAGAACCTATTCACCCCTCCACTTT.

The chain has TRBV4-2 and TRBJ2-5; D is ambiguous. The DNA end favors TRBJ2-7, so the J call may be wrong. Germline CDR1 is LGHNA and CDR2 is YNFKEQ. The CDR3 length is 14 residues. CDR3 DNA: TGTGCCAGCAGCCAAGAGCAGACTTCCTACGAGCAGTACTTC. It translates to CASSQEQTSYEQYF.

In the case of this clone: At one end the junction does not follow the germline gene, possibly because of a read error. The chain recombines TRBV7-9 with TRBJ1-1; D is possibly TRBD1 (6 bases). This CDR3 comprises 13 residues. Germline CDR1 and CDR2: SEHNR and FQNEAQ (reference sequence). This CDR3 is CSSSFNQQGEAFF. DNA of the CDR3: TGTTCCAGCAGCTTCAACCAACAGGGTGAAGCTTTCTTT.

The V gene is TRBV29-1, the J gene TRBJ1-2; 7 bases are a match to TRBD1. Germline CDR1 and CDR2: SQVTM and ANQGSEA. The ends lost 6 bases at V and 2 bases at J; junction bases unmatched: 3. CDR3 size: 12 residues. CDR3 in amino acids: CSVRTGNYGYTF. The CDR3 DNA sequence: TGCAGCGTACGGACAGGCAACTATGGCTACACCTTC.

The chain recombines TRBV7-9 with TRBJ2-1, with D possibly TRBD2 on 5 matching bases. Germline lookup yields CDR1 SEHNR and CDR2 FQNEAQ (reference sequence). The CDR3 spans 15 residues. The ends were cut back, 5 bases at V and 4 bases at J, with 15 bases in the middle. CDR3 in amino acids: CASSRSGDRYNEQFF. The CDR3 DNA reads TGTGCCAGCAGCCGAAGCGGAGACCGGTACAATGAGCAGTTCTTC.

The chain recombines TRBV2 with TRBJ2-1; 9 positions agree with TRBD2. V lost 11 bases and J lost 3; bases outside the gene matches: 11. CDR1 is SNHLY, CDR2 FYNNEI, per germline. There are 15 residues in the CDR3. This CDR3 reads CAGAISGSRYNEQFF. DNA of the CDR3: TGTGCCGGGGCGATTAGCGGGAGCCGCTACAATGAGCAGTTCTTC.

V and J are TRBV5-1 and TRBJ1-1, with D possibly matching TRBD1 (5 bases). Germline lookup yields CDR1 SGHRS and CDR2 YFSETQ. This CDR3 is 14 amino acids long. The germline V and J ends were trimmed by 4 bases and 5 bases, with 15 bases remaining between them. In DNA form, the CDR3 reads TGCGCCAGCAGCCTGGGAAGGGGAGGAACTGAAGCTTTCTTT. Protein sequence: CASSLGRGGTEAFF.

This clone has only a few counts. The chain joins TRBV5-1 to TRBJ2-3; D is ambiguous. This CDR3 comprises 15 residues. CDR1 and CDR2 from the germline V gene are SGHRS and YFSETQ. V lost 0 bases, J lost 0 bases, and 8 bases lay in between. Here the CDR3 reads CASSLGLGSTDTQYF. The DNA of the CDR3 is TGCGCCAGCAGCTTGGGACTTGGGAGCACAGATACGCAGTATTTT.

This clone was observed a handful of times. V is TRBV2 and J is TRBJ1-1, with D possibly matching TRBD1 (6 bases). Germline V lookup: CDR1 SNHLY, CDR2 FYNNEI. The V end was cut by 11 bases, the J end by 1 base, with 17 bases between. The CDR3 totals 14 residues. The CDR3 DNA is TGTGCCGTGAGGGGGGGGTTGGGGAACACTGAAGCTTTCTTT. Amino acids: CAVRGGLGNTEAFF.

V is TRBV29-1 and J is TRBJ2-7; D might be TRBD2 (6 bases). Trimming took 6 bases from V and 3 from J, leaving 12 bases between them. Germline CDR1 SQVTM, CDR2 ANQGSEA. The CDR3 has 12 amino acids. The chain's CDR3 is CSVGGLRYEQYF. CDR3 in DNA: TGCAGCGTGGGGGGACTCCGCTACGAGCAGTACTTC.

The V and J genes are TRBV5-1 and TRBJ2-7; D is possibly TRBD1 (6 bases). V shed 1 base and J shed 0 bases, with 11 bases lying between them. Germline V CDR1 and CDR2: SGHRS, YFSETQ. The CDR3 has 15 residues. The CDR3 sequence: CASSLSGQSSYEQYF. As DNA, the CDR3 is TGCGCCAGCAGCTTGTCAGGACAGAGCTCCTACGAGCAGTACTTC.

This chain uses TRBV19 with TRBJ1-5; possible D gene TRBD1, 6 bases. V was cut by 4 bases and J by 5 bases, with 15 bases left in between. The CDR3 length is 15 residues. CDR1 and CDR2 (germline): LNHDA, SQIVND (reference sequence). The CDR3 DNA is TGTGCCAGTAGTAGCGGCCCCACAGGGTATCAGCCCCAGCATTTT. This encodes CASSSGPTGYQPQHF.

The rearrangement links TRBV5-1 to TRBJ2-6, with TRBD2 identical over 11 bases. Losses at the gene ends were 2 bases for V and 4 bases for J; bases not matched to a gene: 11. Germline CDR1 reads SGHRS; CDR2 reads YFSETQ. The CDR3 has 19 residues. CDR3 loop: CASSFGGLAGGSGANVLTF. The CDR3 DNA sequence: TGCGCCAGCAGCTTCGGGGGGCTAGCGGGAGGTTCAGGGGCCAACGTCCTGACTTTC.

CDR3 sequence reads: CASSFRGQGYQETQYF. DNA of the CDR3: TGTGCCAGCAGCTTTAGGGGACAGGGGTACCAAGAGACCCAGTACTTC. This chain uses TRBV5-6 with TRBJ2-5; TRBD1 matches at 10 bases. This CDR3 has 16 residues. Germline CDR1 SGHDT, CDR2 YYEEEE. Trimming cost V 2 bases and J 0 bases; bases outside gene matches: 4. The variable domain in full, completed from reference TRBV5-6 and TRBJ2-5, reads DAGVTQSPTHLIKTRGQQVTLRCSPKSGHDTVSWYQQALGQGPQFIFQYYEEEERQRGNFPDRFSGHQFPNYSSELNVNALLLGDSALYLCASSFRGQGYQETQYFGPGTRLLVL.

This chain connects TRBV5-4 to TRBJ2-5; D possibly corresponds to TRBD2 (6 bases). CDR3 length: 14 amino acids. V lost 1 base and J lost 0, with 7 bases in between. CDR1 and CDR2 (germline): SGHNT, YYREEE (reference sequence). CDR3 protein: CASSLRDYQETQYF. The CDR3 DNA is TGTGCCAGCAGCTTGAGGGACTACCAAGAGACCCAGTACTTC.

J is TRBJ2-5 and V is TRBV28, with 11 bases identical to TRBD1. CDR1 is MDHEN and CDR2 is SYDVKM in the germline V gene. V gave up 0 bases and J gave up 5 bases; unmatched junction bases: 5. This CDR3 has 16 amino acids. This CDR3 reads CASSLWGQGGGETQYF. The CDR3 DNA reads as TGTGCCAGCAGTTTATGGGGACAGGGGGGCGGGGAGACCCAGTACTTC.

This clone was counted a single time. CDR3 bases: TGCGCCAGCAGCGAGGAACAGGGTGCCGGGGAGCTGTTTTTT. Translating it yields CASSEEQGAGELFF. J is TRBJ2-2 and V is TRBV5-1, with D maybe TRBD1 (6 bases). Germline CDR1 and CDR2: SGHRS and YFSETQ. V was shortened by 4 bases and J by 6 bases, with 13 bases between the two germline ends. CDR3 size: 14 residues.

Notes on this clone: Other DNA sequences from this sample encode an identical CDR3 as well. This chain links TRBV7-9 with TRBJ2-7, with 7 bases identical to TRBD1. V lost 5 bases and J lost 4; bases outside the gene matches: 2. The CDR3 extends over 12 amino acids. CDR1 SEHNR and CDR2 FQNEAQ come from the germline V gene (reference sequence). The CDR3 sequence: CASSPTGYEQYF. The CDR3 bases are TGTGCCAGCAGCCCGACAGGGTACGAGCAGTACTTC.

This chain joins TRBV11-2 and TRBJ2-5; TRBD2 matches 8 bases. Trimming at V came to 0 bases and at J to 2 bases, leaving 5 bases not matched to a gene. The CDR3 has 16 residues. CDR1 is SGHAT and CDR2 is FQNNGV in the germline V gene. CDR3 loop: CASSLEVRGAQETQYF. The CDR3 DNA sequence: TGTGCCAGCAGCTTAGAGGTGCGGGGGGCTCAAGAGACCCAGTACTTC.

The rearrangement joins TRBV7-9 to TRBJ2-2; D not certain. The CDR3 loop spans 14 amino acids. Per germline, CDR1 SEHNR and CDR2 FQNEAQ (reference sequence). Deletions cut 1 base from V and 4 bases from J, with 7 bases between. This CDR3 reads CASSLGSSTGELFF. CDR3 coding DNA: TGTGCCAGCAGCTTAGGTTCTAGCACCGGGGAGCTGTTTTTT.

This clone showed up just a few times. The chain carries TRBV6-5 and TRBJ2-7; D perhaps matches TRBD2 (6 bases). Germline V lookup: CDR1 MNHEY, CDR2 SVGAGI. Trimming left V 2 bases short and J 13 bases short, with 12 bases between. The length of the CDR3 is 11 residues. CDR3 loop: CASSYLGGTYF. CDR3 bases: TGTGCCAGCAGTTACCTGGGCGGGACCTACTTC.

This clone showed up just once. CDR3 nucleotides: TGTGCCAGCAGCATAAGACCGGAGGATACGCAGTATTTT. It specifies CASSIRPEDTQYF. The chain employs TRBV9 and TRBJ2-3, with unresolved D. Per the germline V gene, CDR1 is SGDLS and CDR2 is YYNGEE. The ends were cut back, 4 bases at V and 6 bases at J, with 12 bases in the middle. The CDR3 is 13 residues long.

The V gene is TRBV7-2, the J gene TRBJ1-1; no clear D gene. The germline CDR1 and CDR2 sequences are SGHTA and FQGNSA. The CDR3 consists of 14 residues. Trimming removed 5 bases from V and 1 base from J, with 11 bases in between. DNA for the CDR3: TGTGCCAGCAGCGACCGACGGAGGAACACTGAAGCTTTCTTT. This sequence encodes CASSDRRRNTEAFF. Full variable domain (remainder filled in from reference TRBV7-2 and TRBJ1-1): GAGVSQSPSNKVTEKGKDVELRCDPISGHTALYWYRQSLGQGLEFLIYFQGNSAPDKSGLPSDRFSAERTGGSVSTLTIQRTQQEDSAVYLCASSDRRRNTEAFFGQGTRLTVV.

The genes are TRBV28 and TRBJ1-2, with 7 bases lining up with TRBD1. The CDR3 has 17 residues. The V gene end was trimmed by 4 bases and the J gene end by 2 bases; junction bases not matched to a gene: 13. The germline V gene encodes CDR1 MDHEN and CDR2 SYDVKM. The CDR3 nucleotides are TGTGCCAGCAGTTGGGGTCAGGGGGTTTCCCCCAACTATGGCTACACCTTC. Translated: CASSWGQGVSPNYGYTF.

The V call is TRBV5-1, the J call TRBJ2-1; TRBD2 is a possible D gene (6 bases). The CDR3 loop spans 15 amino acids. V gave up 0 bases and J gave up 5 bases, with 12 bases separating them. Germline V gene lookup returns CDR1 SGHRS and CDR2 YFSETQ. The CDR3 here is CASSLVPGLNNEQFF. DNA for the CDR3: TGCGCCAGCAGCTTGGTGCCGGGACTTAACAATGAGCAGTTCTTC.

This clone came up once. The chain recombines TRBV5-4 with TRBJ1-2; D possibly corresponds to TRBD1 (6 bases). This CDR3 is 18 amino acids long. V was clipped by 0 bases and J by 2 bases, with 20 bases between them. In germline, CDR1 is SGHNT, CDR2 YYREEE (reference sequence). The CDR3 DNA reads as TGTGCCAGCAGCTTGGTTGGGACAAACACACTCTTCAACTATGGCTACACCTTC. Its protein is CASSLVGTNTLFNYGYTF.

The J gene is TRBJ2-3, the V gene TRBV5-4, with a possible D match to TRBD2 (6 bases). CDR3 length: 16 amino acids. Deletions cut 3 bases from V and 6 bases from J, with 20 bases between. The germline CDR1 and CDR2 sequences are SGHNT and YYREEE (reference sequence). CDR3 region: CASSSGLRTEGDTQYF. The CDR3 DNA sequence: TGTGCCAGCAGCTCGGGCCTGAGGACGGAGGGGGATACGCAGTATTTT.

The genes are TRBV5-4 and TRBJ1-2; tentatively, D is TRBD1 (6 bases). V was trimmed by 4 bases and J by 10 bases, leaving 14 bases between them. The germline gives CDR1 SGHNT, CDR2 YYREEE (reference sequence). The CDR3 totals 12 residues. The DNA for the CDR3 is TGTGCCAGCAGCCCCCGGGACAAGGTCTACACCTTC. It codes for CASSPRDKVYTF.

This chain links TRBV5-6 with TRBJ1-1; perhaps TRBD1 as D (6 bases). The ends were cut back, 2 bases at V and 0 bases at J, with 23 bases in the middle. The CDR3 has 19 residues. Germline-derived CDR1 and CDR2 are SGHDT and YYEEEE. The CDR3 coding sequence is TGTGCCAGCAGCTTCAGGCCTGAGTCACGGGGACAAATGAACACTGAAGCTTTCTTT. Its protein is CASSFRPESRGQMNTEAFF. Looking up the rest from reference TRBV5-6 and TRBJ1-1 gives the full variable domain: DAGVTQSPTHLIKTRGQQVTLRCSPKSGHDTVSWYQQALGQGPQFIFQYYEEEERQRGNFPDRFSGHQFPNYSSELNVNALLLGDSALYLCASSFRPESRGQMNTEAFFGQGTRLTVV.